Presented here are 4 T cell receptor beta chains from one specimen sequenced in a study of blood T cell repertoires in COVID-19. Measured with immunoSEQ multiplex PCR; TCRdb has only the in-frame clones, and not every one. Here the sample spans hundreds of thousands of clones, about 85% being singletons. The sequencing sample was made of PBMCs or T cells enriched from blood (not recorded which). These receptors all come from a woman aged 30 to 39 who had been exposed to COVID-19.

This sequence joins TRBV5-1 and TRBJ2-1; 9 nucleotides agree with TRBD2. CDR1 and CDR2 (germline): SGHRS, YFSETQ. V shed 1 base, J shed 3 bases, and the junction held 5 bases outside the gene matches. This CDR3 region has 16 residues. CDR3: CASSLTSSGNYNEQFF. The DNA of the CDR3 is TGCGCCAGCAGCTTGACGTCTAGCGGGAACTACAATGAGCAGTTCTTC.

This rearrangement joins TRBV24-1 to TRBJ2-1, with D maybe TRBD2 (5 bases). CDR1 is KGHDR, CDR2 SFDVKD, per germline. The CDR3 covers 12 residues. Trimming stripped 11 bases from V and 8 bases from J, with 15 bases between. The CDR3: CASEGYRHEQFF. Written as DNA, the CDR3 is TGTGCCAGCGAGGGTTACCGCCATGAGCAGTTCTTC.

The rearrangement joins TRBV24-1 to TRBJ2-3; a possible D gene is TRBD2 (6 bases). The germline CDR1 and CDR2 sequences are KGHDR and SFDVKD. Between the trimmed V and J ends, which lost 4 bases and 0 bases, there was a span of 13 bases. The CDR3 is made up of 16 amino acids. CDR3 protein: CATSEGPGTSTDTQYF. CDR3 in DNA: TGTGCCACCAGTGAAGGGCCAGGGACTAGCACAGATACGCAGTATTTT.

This chain joins TRBV7-9 and TRBJ2-1; 9 bases align to TRBD2. This CDR3 has 16 residues. The V gene end was trimmed by 1 base and the J gene end by 6 bases; junction bases not matched to a gene: 7. Per germline, CDR1 SEHNR and CDR2 FQNEAQ (reference sequence). CDR3 coding DNA: TGTGCCAGCAGCTTAGTTCGGCGGGAGGGATTCAATGAGCAGTTCTTC. Amino acid sequence: CASSLVRREGFNEQFF.